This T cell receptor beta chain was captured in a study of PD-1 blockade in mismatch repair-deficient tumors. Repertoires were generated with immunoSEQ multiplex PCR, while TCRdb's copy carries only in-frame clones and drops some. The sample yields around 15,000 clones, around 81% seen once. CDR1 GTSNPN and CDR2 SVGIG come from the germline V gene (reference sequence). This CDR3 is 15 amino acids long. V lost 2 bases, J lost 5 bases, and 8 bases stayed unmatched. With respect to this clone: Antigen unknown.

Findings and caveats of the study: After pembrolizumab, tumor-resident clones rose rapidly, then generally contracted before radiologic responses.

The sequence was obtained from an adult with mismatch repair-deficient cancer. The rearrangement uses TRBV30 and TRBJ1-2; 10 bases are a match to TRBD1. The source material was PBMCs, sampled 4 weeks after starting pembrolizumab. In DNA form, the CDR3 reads TGTGCCTGGAGTATCGGACAGGGGGAGTATTATGGCTACACCTTC. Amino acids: CAWSIGQGEYYGYTF.